This T cell receptor beta chain was profiled in a study of shared clonotypes between healthy human individuals. This clone came up once. Repertoires were generated with immunoSEQ multiplex PCR, while TCRdb's copy carries only in-frame clones and drops some. The data contain about 2 million clones, 90% to 95% of them singletons. J lost 4 bases, V lost 7 bases, and 15 bases had no gene match. The length of the CDR3 is 16 residues. CDR1 LNHDA and CDR2 SQIVND come from the germline V gene (reference sequence). The donors, all of them Caucasian adults, lived in Nashville, Tennessee. The receptor comes from a man younger than 30 in good health. V usage is TRBV19 and J usage is TRBJ2-5; 7 nucleotides align to TRBD1. Material for sequencing was naive CD4+ T cells sorted from blood. The sample's subset: CD45RA+ positively selected. The CDR3 region has the DNA TGTGCCAGTACCGATCGCCTCGCAGGGGGATCAGAGACCCAGTACTTC. Protein product: CASTDRLAGGSETQYF.